This T cell receptor (beta chain) was profiled in a study of graft-versus-host responses after intestinal transplantation. Background on the study: Tacrolimus plus steroids were given to all recipients for approximately 3 years, preceded by anti-thymocyte globulin induction. Findings and caveats of the study: An association linked early post-transplant HvG declines with peak circulating GvH clone levels. GvH clones occurred in recipient marrow; some first appeared in ileum or blood. Patients who carried graft-donor T cell macrochimerism also had high graft-versus-host to host-versus-graft clonal ratios in their allografts.

The CDR3 length is 15 residues. The germline CDR1 and CDR2 sequences are LGHNA and YNFKEQ. Trimming left V 0 bases short and J 5 bases short, with 8 bases between. Assay: immunoSEQ multiplex PCR; the TCRdb copy retains only in-frame clones and omits some. The table lists 30,000 to 45,000 clones, roughly four fifths of them singletons, with around 3.2% in the top ten. This clone was seen only a few times. Its antigen remains unidentified. This sample comprised PBMCs, obtained 1070 days after transplant. This chain uses TRBV4-2 with TRBJ1-6, with D maybe TRBD1 (5 bases). The sequence derives from a human patient who received an intestinal transplant, so some T cells may come from the graft donor. The CDR3 here is CASSQDLGDNSPLHF. CDR3 coding DNA: TGTGCCAGCAGCCAAGATTTAGGGGATAATTCACCCCTCCACTTT.